By its share, the clone carrying this T cell receptor beta chain is medium-sized. The data belong to a study of tumor-infiltrating lymphocytes in oesophageal squamous cell carcinoma. TCRdb re-called the PCR reads through MiXCR, storing one row per CDR3 protein. The sample holds more than 8,000 distinct CDR3 sequences, roughly 61% seen once. Trimming cost V 1 base and J 1 base, with 9 bases left between them. The CDR3 is made up of 15 amino acids. Germline assignment: CDR1 SGHNT and CDR2 YENEEA. The TCR comes from a female donor with esophageal squamous cell carcinoma. The sample consisted of esophageal tumor tissue. V is TRBV11-3 and J is TRBJ2-3, with D possibly TRBD1 on 5 matching bases. The CDR3 region is CASSLAGFRTDTQYF. The CDR3, as DNA: TGTGCCAGCAGCTTAGCAGGGTTCCGCACAGATACGCAGTATTTT. The variable domain in full, completed from reference TRBV11-3 and TRBJ2-3, reads EAGVVQSPRYKIIEKKQPVAFWCNPISGHNTLYWYLQNLGQGPELLIRYENEEAVDDSQLPKDRFSAERLKGVDSTLKIQPAELGDSAVYLCASSLAGFRTDTQYFGPGTRLTVL.